The TCR beta chain under discussion was sequenced for a study of cytomegalovirus exposure and HLA in healthy donors. Looking at the study overall: The roughly 130 validation repertoires used the same platform as the 650 to 800 first-cohort repertoires, a later analysis reported. Study results and caveats: Listed as cytomegalovirus-associated were 164 TCR beta chains. In vitro work confirmed that a few CMV-associated chains recognize CMV antigens.

This clone turned up a few times. Antigen unknown. The germline V gene has CDR1 SNHLY and CDR2 FYNNEI. Losses at the gene ends were 4 bases for V and 7 bases for J; bases not matched to a gene: 0. The CDR3 sequence is 13 residues long. Only in-frame clones appear in the TCRdb table, and some are missing; sequencing was by immunoSEQ multiplex PCR. The sample lists around 34,000 clones; 85% to 95% were seen once. From the 120-subject validation cohort, which was separate from the roughly 680-subject first cohort, the donors were drawn. The chain links TRBV2 to TRBJ2-7; 14 positions match TRBD2. The source material was PBMCs. This TCR was sampled from a man between 18 and 35 years old in good health and CMV-seronegative. CDR3 sequence (DNA): TGTGCCAGCAGTGGGACTAGCGGGAGGGAGCAGTACTTC. This encodes CASSGTSGREQYF.